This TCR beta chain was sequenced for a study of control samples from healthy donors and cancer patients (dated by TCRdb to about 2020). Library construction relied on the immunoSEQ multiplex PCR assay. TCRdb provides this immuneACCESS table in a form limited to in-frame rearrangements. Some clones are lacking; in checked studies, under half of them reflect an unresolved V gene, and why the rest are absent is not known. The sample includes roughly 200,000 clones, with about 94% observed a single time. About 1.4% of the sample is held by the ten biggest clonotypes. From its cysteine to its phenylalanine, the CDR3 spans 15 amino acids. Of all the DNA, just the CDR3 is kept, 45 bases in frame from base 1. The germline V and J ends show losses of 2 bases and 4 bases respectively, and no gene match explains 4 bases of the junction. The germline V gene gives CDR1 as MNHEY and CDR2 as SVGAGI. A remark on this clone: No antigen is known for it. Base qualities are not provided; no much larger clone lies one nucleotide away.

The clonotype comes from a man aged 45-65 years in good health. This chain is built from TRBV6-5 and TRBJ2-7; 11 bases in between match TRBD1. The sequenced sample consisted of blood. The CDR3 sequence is CASSYQDRGLYEQYF. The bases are TGTGCCAGCAGTTACCAGGACAGGGGGCTTTACGAGCAGTACTTC.